These 9 T cell receptor beta chains share one sample of origin, sequenced in a study of stem cell transplantation in POMP-related autoinflammatory disease. Profiled with immunoSEQ multiplex PCR; TCRdb holds only in-frame clones, not every one. The sample has roughly 6,500 clones; 75% to 90% are singletons. The sample comprised a CXCR5-defined cell subset from PBMCs. Every receptor here comes from a human donor in good health.

The chain links TRBV5-4 to TRBJ2-4, with TRBD2 matching 10 bases. With 0 bases clipped from V and 6 bases from J, the junction kept 9 bases outside the gene matches. From germline, CDR1 is SGHNT and CDR2 YYREEE (reference sequence). The CDR3 sequence is 17 residues long. For the CDR3, the DNA is TGTGCCAGCAGCTTGGGGGAGCGGGGGGGCCGAGGAAACATTCAGTACTTC. Its protein product is CASSLGERGGRGNIQYF.

As concerns this clone: One end of the junction varies from germline; a read error may be responsible. The chain uses TRBV15 and TRBJ2-1; 10 bases map to TRBD1. Germline V gives CDR1 LNHNV, CDR2 YYDKDF (reference sequence). The CDR3 totals 16 residues. The CDR3 nucleotides are TGTGCCACCAGCCGAGAAGGGACAGGGGATGGGAATGAGCAGTTCTTC. Translated, it gives CATSREGTGDGNEQFF.

The chain joins TRBV5-4 to TRBJ2-3; 9 nucleotides line up with TRBD2. The length of the CDR3 is 15 residues. The germline V gene encodes CDR1 SGHNT and CDR2 YYREEE (reference sequence). The J segment lost 8 bases and the V segment lost 7 bases, leaving 14 bases of the junction unmatched. The CDR3 DNA is TGTGCCAGCTCAACCCCGGGACTAGCAGGAGGTACGCAGTATTTT. This codes for CASSTPGLAGGTQYF.

J is TRBJ2-7 and V is TRBV19; 8 bases agree with TRBD2. The CDR3 length is 16 residues. The germline gives CDR1 LNHDA, CDR2 SQIVND (reference sequence). The V and J ends lost 3 bases and 2 bases, in that order; junction bases with no gene match: 9. CDR3 nucleotide sequence: TGTGCCAGTAGTATCAGCCCCGGCGGGGGGACCTACGAGCAGTACTTC. Residues: CASSISPGGGTYEQYF.

The chain carries TRBV28 and TRBJ1-6, with TRBD1 matching 10 bases. Trimming at V came to 8 bases and at J to 6 bases, leaving 4 bases not matched to a gene. CDR1 is MDHEN and CDR2 is SYDVKM in the germline V gene. This CDR3 spans 14 amino acids. The DNA for the CDR3 is TGTGCCAGCGGCCGGACAGGGGGTAATTCACCCCTCCACTTT. Protein product: CASGRTGGNSPLHF.

This chain links TRBV7-9 with TRBJ2-3; D gene unclear. Deletions cut 5 bases from V and 0 bases from J, with 15 bases between. Germline CDR1 SEHNR, CDR2 FQNEAQ (reference sequence). The CDR3 has 16 amino acids. The chain's CDR3 is CASSPPGIRSTDTQYF. The CDR3 DNA reads TGTGCCAGCAGCCCCCCGGGCATCCGTAGCACAGATACGCAGTATTTT.

V and J are TRBV5-1 and TRBJ2-2; D unresolved. The CDR3 extends over 13 amino acids. Germline lookup yields CDR1 SGHRS and CDR2 YFSETQ. V was shortened by 0 bases and J by 4 bases, with 4 bases between the two germline ends. For the CDR3, the DNA is TGCGCCAGCAGCTTGGAGGCCACCGGGGAGCTGTTTTTT. This encodes CASSLEATGELFF.

This sequence joins TRBV27 and TRBJ2-3, with 9 nucleotides matching TRBD2. The germline gives CDR1 MNHEY, CDR2 SMNVEV (reference sequence). J was trimmed by 1 base and V by 3 bases; bases with no gene match: 2. The CDR3 totals 15 residues. The CDR3 reads CASSFAGGRTDTQYF. The CDR3 DNA is TGTGCCAGCAGTTTTGCGGGGGGGCGCACAGATACGCAGTATTTT.

This clone was detected only once. This chain uses TRBV9 with TRBJ2-3; perhaps D is TRBD1 or TRBD2 (6 bases each). From germline, CDR1 is SGDLS and CDR2 YYNGEE. With 1 base removed from V and 6 bases from J, the gap between germline ends came to 15 bases. CDR3 size: 15 residues. CDR3 sequence: CASSVNGGGRDTQYF. The CDR3 DNA follows: TGTGCCAGCAGCGTAAACGGGGGCGGTAGGGATACGCAGTATTTT.